Sequencing of this T cell receptor beta chain was carried out in a study of cytomegalovirus exposure and HLA in healthy donors. Study-level findings and limits: Segments of the TCR beta V type were, in most cases, productive about 90% or about 30% of the time in an earlier analysis. The classifier reportedly diagnosed cytomegalovirus status with high specificity and sensitivity. Researchers reportedly found TCR beta sequences accurately predicted most subjects' HLA-A and HLA-B alleles. Some V segments (TRBV6-2 and TRBV6-3 among them) were excluded as indistinguishable.

Vbeta (60) and Jbeta (13) primers were used in the PCR. The repertoire was sequenced with immunoSEQ multiplex PCR; TCRdb's copy has only in-frame clones and lacks some. The repertoire holds about 130,000 clones, with under 90% as singletons. Germline V gene sequence: CDR1 MNHEY, CDR2 SVGAGI. This CDR3 has 14 residues. V lost 5 bases and J 4 bases, leaving 12 bases between the germline ends. On this clone itself: Its target is not known.

The clonotype was recovered from a young man in good health and CMV-seronegative. Sequences were obtained from PBMCs. The genes are TRBV6-5 and TRBJ1-3, with D possibly TRBD1 on 5 matching bases. CDR3 region: CASSPGTAGNTIYF. CDR3 nucleotide sequence: TGTGCCAGCAGTCCCGGGACTGCGGGAAACACCATATATTTT.